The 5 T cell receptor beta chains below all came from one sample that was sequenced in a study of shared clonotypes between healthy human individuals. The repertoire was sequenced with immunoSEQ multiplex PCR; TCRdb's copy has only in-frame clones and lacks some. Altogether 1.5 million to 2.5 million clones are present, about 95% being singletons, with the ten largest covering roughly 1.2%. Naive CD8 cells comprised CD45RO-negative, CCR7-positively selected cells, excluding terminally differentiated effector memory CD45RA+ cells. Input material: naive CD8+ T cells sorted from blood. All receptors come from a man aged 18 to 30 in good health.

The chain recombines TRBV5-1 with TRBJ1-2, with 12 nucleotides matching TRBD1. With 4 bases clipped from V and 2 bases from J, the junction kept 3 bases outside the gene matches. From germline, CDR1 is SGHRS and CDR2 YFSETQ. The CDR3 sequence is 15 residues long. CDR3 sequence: CASSAGQGANYGYTF. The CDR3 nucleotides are TGCGCCAGCAGCGCGGGACAGGGGGCCAACTATGGCTACACCTTC.

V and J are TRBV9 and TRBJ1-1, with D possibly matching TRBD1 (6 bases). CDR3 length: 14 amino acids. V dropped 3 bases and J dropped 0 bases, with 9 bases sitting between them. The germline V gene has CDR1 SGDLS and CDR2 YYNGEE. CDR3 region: CASSDGGLNTEAFF. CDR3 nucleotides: TGTGCCAGCAGCGACGGGGGCTTGAACACTGAAGCTTTCTTT.

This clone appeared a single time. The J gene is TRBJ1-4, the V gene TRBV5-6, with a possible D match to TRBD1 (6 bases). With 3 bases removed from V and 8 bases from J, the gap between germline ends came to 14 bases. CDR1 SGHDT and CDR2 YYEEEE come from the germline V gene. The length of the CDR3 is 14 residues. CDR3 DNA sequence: TGTGCCAGCAGCTCGGGACAAGAAGGGGAAAAACTGTTTTTT. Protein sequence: CASSSGQEGEKLFF.

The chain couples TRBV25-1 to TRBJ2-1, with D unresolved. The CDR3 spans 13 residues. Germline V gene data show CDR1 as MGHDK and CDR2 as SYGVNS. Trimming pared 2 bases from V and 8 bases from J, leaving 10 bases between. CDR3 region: CASSEAGNHEQFF. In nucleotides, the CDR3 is TGTGCCAGCAGTGAAGCAGGCAACCATGAGCAGTTCTTC.

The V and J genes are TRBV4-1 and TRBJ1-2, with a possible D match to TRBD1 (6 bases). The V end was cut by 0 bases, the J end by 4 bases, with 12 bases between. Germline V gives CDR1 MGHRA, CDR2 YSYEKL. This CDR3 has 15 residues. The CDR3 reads CASSQDPAGVYGYTF. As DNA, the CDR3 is TGCGCCAGCAGCCAAGACCCGGCAGGGGTCTATGGCTACACCTTC.